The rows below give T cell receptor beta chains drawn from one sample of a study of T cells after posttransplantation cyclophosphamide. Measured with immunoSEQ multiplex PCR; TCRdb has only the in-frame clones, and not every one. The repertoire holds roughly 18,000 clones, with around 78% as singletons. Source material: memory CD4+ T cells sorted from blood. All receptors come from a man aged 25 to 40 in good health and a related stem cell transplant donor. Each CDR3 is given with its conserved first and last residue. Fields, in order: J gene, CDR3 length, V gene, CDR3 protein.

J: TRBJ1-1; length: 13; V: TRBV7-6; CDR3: CASSLSGNTEAFF
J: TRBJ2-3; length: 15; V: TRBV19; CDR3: CASNYRGDGTDTQYF
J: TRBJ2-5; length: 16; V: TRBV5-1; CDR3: CASSLTGRIIQETQYF
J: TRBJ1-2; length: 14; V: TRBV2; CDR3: CASSPGTGAHGYTF
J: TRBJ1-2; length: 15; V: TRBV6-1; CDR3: CASSPNYGTFYGYTF
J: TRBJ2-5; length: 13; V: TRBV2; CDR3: CASSDGGGETQYF
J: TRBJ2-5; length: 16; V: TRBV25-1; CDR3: CASSESLAGGQETQYF
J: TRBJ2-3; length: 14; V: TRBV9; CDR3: CASSVAGSADTQYF
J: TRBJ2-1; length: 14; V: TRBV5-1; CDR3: CASSLSGRGDEQFF
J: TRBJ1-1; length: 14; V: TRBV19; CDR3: CASSITGVDTEAFF
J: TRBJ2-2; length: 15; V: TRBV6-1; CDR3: CASNRDRVNTGELFF
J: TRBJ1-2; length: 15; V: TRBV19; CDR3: CASSRQVTGGSGYTF
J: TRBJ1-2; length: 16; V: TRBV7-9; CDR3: CASSLVSGGPFYGYTF
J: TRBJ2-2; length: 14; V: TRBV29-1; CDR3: CSVVVGGRSGELFF
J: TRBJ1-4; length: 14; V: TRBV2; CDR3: CASSGDRGGEKLFF
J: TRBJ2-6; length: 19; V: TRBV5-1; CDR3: CASSLGGSGVFSGANVLTF
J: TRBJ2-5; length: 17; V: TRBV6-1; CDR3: CASSEEVAGGDQETQYF
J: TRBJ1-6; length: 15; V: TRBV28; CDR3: CASSFSDRVGSPLHF